This passage covers 21 T cell receptor beta chains from one sample sequenced in a study of OX40 agonist ivuxolimab in advanced cancers. The receptor library was made with the immunoSEQ multiplex PCR assay. TCRdb mirrors the immuneACCESS table, restricted to in-frame sequences. Some clones are absent from its copies; in checked studies, under half trace to an unresolved V gene, and the reason for the others is unknown. Here the sample has approximately 65,000 clones; around nine tenths occur a single time. The top ten hold approximately 1% of the sample. The sample consisted of CD4+ or CD8+ T cells sorted from blood, taken in a trial of the OX40 agonist ivuxolimab. These TCRs come from an adult with an advanced solid tumor such as melanoma, head and neck, liver or kidney cancer.

CDR3 region: CASSAGTGQRNEQFF. CDR3 bases: TGTGCCAGCAGCGCTGGGACAGGGCAACGCAATGAGCAGTTCTTC. The chain couples TRBV6-1 to TRBJ2-1, with 9 bases that match TRBD1. The V segment lost 6 bases and the J segment 6 bases; nucleotides outside the gene matches: 9. Germline loops: CDR1 MNHNS, CDR2 SASEGT. This CDR3 comprises 15 residues.

The chain is built from TRBV15 and TRBJ2-1; D possibly matches TRBD1 or TRBD2 (6 bases each). This CDR3 contains 13 residues. Trimming shortened V by 1 base and J by 8 bases, and 9 bases separated the two germline ends. Germline loops: CDR1 LNHNV, CDR2 YYDKDF (reference sequence). CDR3 sequence: CATSRGGADEQFF. CDR3 sequence (DNA): TGTGCCACCAGCAGAGGGGGGGCCGATGAGCAGTTCTTC.

The V and J genes are TRBV7-9 and TRBJ2-5; 7 nucleotides agree with TRBD1. Germline V gene sequence: CDR1 SEHNR, CDR2 FQNEAQ (reference sequence). V gave up 1 base and J gave up 10 bases; unmatched junction bases: 6. The length of the CDR3 is 13 residues. As DNA, the CDR3 is TGTGCCAGCAGCTTAGGCGCAGGGGGTGGCCAGTACTTC. Its protein is CASSLGAGGGQYF.

This chain uses TRBV7-9 with TRBJ1-1, with a possible D match to TRBD1 (5 bases). The V gene's germline CDR1 is SEHNR and CDR2 FQNEAQ (reference sequence). Trimming took off 5 bases at V and 1 base at J, with 23 bases between the two ends. The CDR3 is 18 amino acids. This CDR3 reads CASSPRAGPGRRNTEAFF. The CDR3 DNA sequence: TGTGCCAGCAGCCCCCGCGCGGGGCCAGGGAGGCGGAACACTGAAGCTTTCTTT.

CDR3 DNA: TGTGCCAGCAGCCCAAATTCGGGTGGCTACACCTTC. It translates to CASSPNSGGYTF. The V and J genes are TRBV7-8 and TRBJ1-2; the D is unclear. This CDR3 comprises 12 residues. Trimming pared 5 bases from V and 7 bases from J, leaving 11 bases between. Germline lookup yields CDR1 SGHVS and CDR2 FQNEAQ.

The chain recombines TRBV14 with TRBJ2-7; 14 nucleotides agree with TRBD2. The CDR3 contains 15 residues. The V segment lost 6 bases and the J segment 0 bases; nucleotides outside the gene matches: 1. The germline V gene encodes CDR1 SGHDN and CDR2 FVKESK. The CDR3 loop reads CASRGTSGSSYEQYF. The CDR3 region has the DNA TGTGCCAGCAGGGGGACTAGCGGGAGCTCCTACGAGCAGTACTTC. The whole variable domain, remainder taken from reference TRBV14 and TRBJ2-7, is EAGVTQFPSHSVIEKGQTVTLRCDPISGHDNLYWYRRVMGKEIKFLLHFVKESKQDESGMPNNRFLAERTGGTYSTLKVQPAELEDSGVYFCASRGTSGSSYEQYFGPGTRLTVT.

A few counts support this clone. Here the CDR3 DNA reads TGTGCCAGCAGTGAAGATCTGGGTTGGAGTCAGCCCCAGCATTTT. It is translated as CASSEDLGWSQPQHF. The chain recombines TRBV2 with TRBJ1-5; D unresolved. This CDR3 is 15 amino acids long. The V gene's germline CDR1 is SNHLY and CDR2 FYNNEI. Trimming shortened V by 1 base and J by 6 bases, and 13 bases separated the two germline ends. Full variable domain (outside the CDR3, taken from reference TRBV2 and TRBJ1-5): EPEVTQTPSHQVTQMGQEVILRCVPISNHLYFYWYRQILGQKVEFLVSFYNNEISEKSEIFDDQFSVERPDGSNFTLKIRSTKLEDSAMYFCASSEDLGWSQPQHFGDGTRLSIL.

The gene calls are TRBV11-2 and TRBJ1-1; 10 bases are shared with TRBD1. CDR3 length equals 15 residues. Per the germline V gene, CDR1 is SGHAT and CDR2 is FQNNGV. V shed 5 bases, J shed 2 bases, and the junction held 5 bases outside the gene matches. The CDR3 loop is CASSRRQGANTEAFF. CDR3 coding DNA: TGTGCCAGCAGCAGACGACAGGGGGCCAACACTGAAGCTTTCTTT.

The chain employs TRBV7-7 and TRBJ2-2, with D possibly TRBD1 on 6 matching bases. V shed 5 bases and J shed 4 bases, with 17 bases lying between them. Germline CDR1 is SSHAT and CDR2 is FNYEAQ (reference sequence). The CDR3 is 16 amino acids. The CDR3 loop reads CASSPLPQGSTGELFF. The CDR3 DNA is TGTGCCAGCAGCCCCCTTCCTCAGGGGAGCACCGGGGAGCTGTTTTTT.

This clone was detected only a few times. This rearrangement joins TRBV4-2 to TRBJ1-5; 10 positions match TRBD1. Germline V gene data show CDR1 as LGHNA and CDR2 as YNFKEQ. After removal of 4 bases from V and 4 bases from J, the junction contained 4 bases not matched to a gene. The CDR3 runs to 15 residues. The CDR3 DNA sequence: TGTGCCAGCAGCCCGGGGACAGGGGAGAATCAGCCCCAGCATTTT. Protein sequence: CASSPGTGENQPQHF.

The rearrangement joins TRBV18 to TRBJ2-3; D gene uncertain. V shed 2 bases and J shed 2 bases, with 5 bases lying between them. The germline gives CDR1 KGHSH, CDR2 LQKENI. The CDR3 is made up of 13 amino acids. CDR3 residues: CASSPINTDTQYF. The DNA for the CDR3 is TGTGCCAGCTCACCAATAAACACAGATACGCAGTATTTT.

The CDR3 loop is CASSRENYGYTF. The CDR3 DNA reads TGCGCCAGCAGCCGGGAAAACTATGGCTACACCTTC. This chain joins TRBV5-1 and TRBJ1-2; D not certain. Germline V gene sequence: CDR1 SGHRS, CDR2 YFSETQ. This CDR3 comprises 12 residues. V lost 4 bases and J lost 2, with 6 bases in between.

The rearrangement uses TRBV10-3 and TRBJ1-2; 7 bases agree with TRBD1. The CDR3 consists of 13 residues. CDR1 is ENHRY and CDR2 is SYGVKD in the germline V gene. Trimming at V came to 2 bases and at J to 6 bases, leaving 3 bases not matched to a gene. The CDR3 is CAISEKGADGYTF. CDR3 in DNA: TGTGCCATCAGTGAGAAGGGGGCTGATGGCTACACCTTC.

This rearrangement joins TRBV6-1 to TRBJ2-7; TRBD1 matches 8 bases. Germline CDR1 reads MNHNS; CDR2 reads SASEGT. The CDR3 is made up of 15 amino acids. V was clipped by 5 bases and J by 3 bases; unmatched bases: 9. CDR3 in amino acids: CASSFLEQGGYEQYF. CDR3 sequence (DNA): TGTGCCAGCAGTTTTCTTGAACAGGGGGGCTACGAGCAGTACTTC.

The V and J genes are TRBV18 and TRBJ2-6; D uncertain. Between the trimmed V and J ends, which lost 3 bases and 2 bases, there was a span of 8 bases. This CDR3 comprises 15 residues. Germline V gene sequence: CDR1 KGHSH, CDR2 LQKENI. In nucleotides, the CDR3 is TGTGCCAGCTCACCCAAAGGTGCTGGGGCCAACGTCCTGACTTTC. As protein: CASSPKGAGANVLTF.

The rearrangement joins TRBV5-1 to TRBJ1-3, with a possible D match to TRBD1 (5 bases). The CDR3 extends over 15 amino acids. CDR1 is SGHRS, CDR2 YFSETQ, per germline. Trimming removed 0 bases from V and 0 bases from J, with 7 bases in between. The CDR3 DNA sequence: TGCGCCAGCAGCTTGGACAGGAGCTCTGGAAACACCATATATTTT. It translates to CASSLDRSSGNTIYF.

The rearrangement joins TRBV2 to TRBJ1-2; TRBD1 matches at 7 bases. The ends lost 10 bases at V and 4 bases at J; junction bases unmatched: 6. The CDR3 length is 12 residues. The V gene's germline CDR1 is SNHLY and CDR2 FYNNEI. The CDR3 bases are TGTGCCACCCAGGGGGGCAGCTATGGCTACACCTTC. Protein: CATQGGSYGYTF.

The chain carries TRBV5-1 and TRBJ1-1; D is unresolved. This CDR3 contains 15 residues. From germline, CDR1 is SGHRS and CDR2 YFSETQ. V lost 3 bases and J 1 base, leaving 13 bases between the germline ends. The CDR3 loop is CASSYEAGRNTEAFF. The CDR3 bases are TGCGCCAGCAGCTATGAAGCGGGTAGGAACACTGAAGCTTTCTTT.

The chain uses TRBV6-5 and TRBJ1-5; D is perhaps TRBD1 (6 bases). The CDR3 spans 15 residues. CDR1 MNHEY and CDR2 SVGAGI come from the germline V gene. V lost 5 bases and J lost 7, with 18 bases in between. CDR3 sequence reads: CASSPSGGGAQPQHF. The CDR3 bases are TGTGCCAGCAGTCCCTCTGGAGGGGGGGCGCAGCCCCAGCATTTT.

This sequence joins TRBV19 and TRBJ1-2; D unresolved. Germline CDR1 is LNHDA and CDR2 is SQIVND (reference sequence). The CDR3 extends over 12 amino acids. V was trimmed by 4 bases and J by 12 bases, leaving 15 bases between them. CDR3 in DNA: TGTGCCAGTAGTACTGACGTTCGGACCCACACCTTC. Its protein product is CASSTDVRTHTF. Based on the CDR3 plus reference TRBV19 and TRBJ1-2, the full variable domain is DGGITQSPKYLFRKEGQNVTLSCEQNLNHDAMYWYRQDPGQGLRLIYYSQIVNDFQKGDIAEGYSVSREKKESFPLTVTSAQKNPTAFYLCASSTDVRTHTFGSGTRLTVV.

This chain links TRBV5-1 with TRBJ1-2; D is possibly TRBD1 (6 bases). V gave up 2 bases and J gave up 0 bases, with 17 bases separating them. The germline CDR1 and CDR2 sequences are SGHRS and YFSETQ. The CDR3 runs 17 residues. The CDR3 sequence is CASSFGPPGGTNYGYTF. CDR3 sequence (DNA): TGCGCCAGCAGCTTCGGACCCCCGGGGGGCACTAACTATGGCTACACCTTC.